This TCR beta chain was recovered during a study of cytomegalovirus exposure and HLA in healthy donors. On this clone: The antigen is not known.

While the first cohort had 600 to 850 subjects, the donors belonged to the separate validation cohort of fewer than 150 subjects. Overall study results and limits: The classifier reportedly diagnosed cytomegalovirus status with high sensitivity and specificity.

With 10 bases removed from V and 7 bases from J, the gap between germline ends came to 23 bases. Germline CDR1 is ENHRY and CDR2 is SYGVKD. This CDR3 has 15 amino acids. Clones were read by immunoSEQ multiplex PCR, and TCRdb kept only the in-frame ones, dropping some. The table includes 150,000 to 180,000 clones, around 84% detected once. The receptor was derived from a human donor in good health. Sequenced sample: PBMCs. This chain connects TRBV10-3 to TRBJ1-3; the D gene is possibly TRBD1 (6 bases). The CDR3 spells CASTPDSAAGNTIYF. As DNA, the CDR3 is TGTGCCAGCACACCGGACAGCGCGGCCGGCAACACCATATATTTT.